Shown below are 24 T cell receptor beta chains from a single sample sequenced in a study of T cells in Graves' hyperthyroidism and ophthalmopathy. Amplification of TCR beta CDR3 regions was performed using RNA transcripts as template. First-round RT-PCR of the TCR CDR3 relied on the HTBI primer set. TCRdb fed the multiplex PCR reads into MiXCR, producing one record per CDR3 protein. This sample has roughly 500,000 distinct CDR3 sequences, with roughly 45% found just once. The sample comprised peripheral blood or thyroid tissue (not recorded which). Receptor source: an adult woman with Graves' disease, either hyperthyroidism or ophthalmopathy (not recorded which).

The table lists this clonotype with many counts. This chain links TRBV11-3 with TRBJ2-2; TRBD2 matches 8 bases. Germline V gene lookup returns CDR1 SGHNT and CDR2 YENEEA. The CDR3 contains 16 residues. V trimming: 2 bases; J trimming: 4 bases; junction bases outside the gene matches: 6. CDR3 sequence: CASSLIAGGITGELFF. In nucleotides, the CDR3 is TGTGCCAGCAGCTTAATTGCGGGAGGTATCACCGGGGAGCTGTTTTTT.

V gene TRBV29-1 combines with J gene TRBJ2-5; TRBD1 matches at 7 bases. The germline CDR1 and CDR2 sequences are SQVTM and ANQGSEA. Unmatched junction bases numbered 7, after V lost 3 bases and J lost 6 bases. The CDR3 length is 13 residues. The CDR3 DNA reads as TGCAGCGTTGAGAGACAGGGTACGAAGACCCAGTACTTC. Translation gives CSVERQGTKTQYF.

Points on this clonotype: One end of the junction is discordant with germline, which a read error may explain. This rearrangement joins TRBV20-1 to TRBJ2-5; D is tentatively TRBD1 or TRBD2 (5 bases each). This CDR3 comprises 14 residues. Per the germline V gene, CDR1 is DFQATT and CDR2 is SNEGSKA (reference sequence). The DNA of the CDR3 is TGCAGTGCTAGAGATGGGGGAGCAGAAAAGACCCATTACTTC. It translates to CSARDGGAEKTHYF.

The chain links TRBV25-1 to TRBJ1-5, with a weak D call TRBD1 (5 bases). The CDR3 runs to 16 residues. Deletions cut 6 bases from V and 0 bases from J, with 15 bases between. Germline CDR1 is MGHDK and CDR2 is SYGVNS. The CDR3 spells CASSLGVGYSNQPQHF. CDR3 DNA sequence: TGTGCCAGCAGCTTAGGGGTGGGGTATAGCAATCAGCCCCAGCATTTT.

The chain links TRBV5-1 to TRBJ2-1; the match to TRBD2 covers 11 bases. J gave up 1 base and V 5 bases, and 2 bases lay outside the gene matches. CDR1 and CDR2 (germline): SGHRS, YFSETQ. The CDR3 has 15 amino acids. Here the CDR3 DNA reads TGCGCCAGCAGAATAGCGGGAGGGTCCTACAATGAGCAGTTCTTC. Protein product: CASRIAGGSYNEQFF.

This clonotype was found a few times. The junction and the germline gene differ at one end; a read error may be behind it. J is TRBJ2-2 and V is TRBV2; TRBD1 matches at 8 bases. Germline V gene data show CDR1 as SNHLY and CDR2 as FYNNEI. The CDR3 has 15 amino acids. This CDR3 is CASSSTGANTGELFF. As DNA, the CDR3 is TGCGCCAGCAGTTCGACAGGGGCGAACACCGGGGAGCTGTTTTTT.

Concerning this clonotype: One junction end does not reproduce the germline sequence, and a read error may be involved. V usage is TRBV5-1 and J usage is TRBJ2-7; 10 nucleotides agree with TRBD1. The germline CDR1 and CDR2 sequences are SGHRS and YFSETQ. The CDR3 runs to 16 residues. CDR3 sequence (DNA): TGCGCCAGCAGCCCCTCGCCGGGACAGGGGACCTACGGGCAGTACTTC. It encodes CASSPSPGQGTYGQYF.

Note on this clonotype: An end of the junction differs from the germline gene, which may be a read error. This chain links TRBV5-1 with TRBJ1-5, with D possibly TRBD1 on 6 matching bases. The germline V gene encodes CDR1 SGHRS and CDR2 YFSETQ. CDR3 size: 17 residues. The CDR3 spells CASSRIGSRGGGQPQHF. In nucleotides, the CDR3 is TGTGCCAGCAGCCGTATAGGGTCCAGGGGAGGGGGTCAGCCCCAGCATTTT.

Concerning this clonotype itself: A much larger clone differs by one base, so this may be a read error. DNA of the CDR3: TGTGCCAGCAGTGAACACCGGGGGGAGACCCGGTACTTC. It yields the protein CASSEHRGETRYF. The V and J genes are TRBV2 and TRBJ2-5, with 7 bases matching TRBD2. Germline lookup yields CDR1 SNHLY and CDR2 FYNNEI. The CDR3 extends over 13 amino acids.

V gene TRBV29-1 combines with J gene TRBJ2-7; D unclear. This CDR3 contains 11 residues. V lost 5 bases to trimming and J lost 9 bases, with 14 bases between them. Germline loops: CDR1 SQVTM, CDR2 ANQGSEA. The CDR3 region has the DNA TGCAGCGTTTGGTCTGAAGAGTGGCAGTACTTC. Translating it yields CSVWSEEWQYF.

There are many counts of this clonotype. This chain links TRBV7-2 with TRBJ1-2, with no clear D. The CDR3 contains 13 residues. The germline V gene has CDR1 SGHTA and CDR2 FQGNSA. V was pared by 3 bases and J by 12 bases, with 17 bases between. CDR3 in amino acids: CASSFKQGLVDTF. CDR3 DNA sequence: TGTGCCAGCAGCTTTAAACAAGGACTGGTCGACACCTTC.

This clonotype turned up a few times. The CDR3 here is CAWSPGTGGNQPQHF. The CDR3 DNA is TGTGCCTGGAGCCCAGGGACAGGGGGCAATCAGCCCCAGCATTTT. V usage is TRBV30 and J usage is TRBJ1-5, with 10 positions matching TRBD1. V was clipped by 3 bases and J by 2 bases; unmatched bases: 4. Germline lookup yields CDR1 GTSNPN and CDR2 SVGIG (reference sequence). The CDR3 covers 15 residues.

This sequence joins TRBV6-1 and TRBJ1-2; D is undetermined. Between the trimmed V and J ends, which lost 7 bases and 7 bases, there was a span of 13 bases. Per germline, CDR1 MNHNS and CDR2 SASEGT. This CDR3 is 12 amino acids long. DNA of the CDR3: TGTGCCAGCACCGACAATGTGGGTGGCTACACCTTC. The encoded protein is CASTDNVGGYTF.

This clonotype showed up many times. The genes are TRBV5-1 and TRBJ2-2; 9 bases are shared with TRBD1. The V gene's germline CDR1 is SGHRS and CDR2 YFSETQ. V shed 7 bases, J shed 9 bases, and the junction held 13 bases outside the gene matches. This CDR3 has 15 amino acids. The DNA of the CDR3 is TGCGCCAGCTTCCAGGGACAGGGTTTTTCCCGGGAGCTGTTTTTT. The encoded protein is CASFQGQGFSRELFF.

At least ten counts were recorded for this clonotype. The chain uses TRBV9 and TRBJ1-1, with D possibly being TRBD1 (6 bases). In germline, CDR1 is SGDLS, CDR2 YYNGEE. Trimming took 3 bases from V and 4 from J, leaving 16 bases between them. This CDR3 is 15 amino acids long. The CDR3 bases are TGTGCCAGCAGCGCGAACAGGGTAAAAAGCACTGAAGCTTTCTTT. Translation: CASSANRVKSTEAFF.

Ten or more counts support this clonotype. CDR3 nucleotide sequence: TGTGCCAGCAGCTTATTCGGGGGGAGAGATATGGAGACCCAGTACTTC. It codes for CASSLFGGRDMETQYF. The chain employs TRBV7-3 and TRBJ2-5, with 7 bases matching TRBD2. The V gene's germline CDR1 is SGHTA and CDR2 FQGTGA. There are 16 residues in the CDR3. J gave up 5 bases and V 2 bases, and 11 bases lay outside the gene matches.

The genes are TRBV20-1 and TRBJ1-6; D unclear. Trimming pared 3 bases from V and 0 bases from J, leaving 15 bases between. Germline V gives CDR1 DFQATT, CDR2 SNEGSKA (reference sequence). This CDR3 is built from 17 residues. The CDR3 nucleotides read TGCAGTGCTAGGGGTTCGACACAGAGCTCCTATAATTCACCCCTCCACTTT. This gives the protein CSARGSTQSSYNSPLHF.

In this sample, this clonotype turned up a few times. The genes are TRBV9 and TRBJ2-7, with D maybe TRBD1 (5 bases). The CDR3 contains 14 residues. Germline CDR1 is SGDLS and CDR2 is YYNGEE. V shed 2 bases and J shed 1 base, with 10 bases lying between them. The CDR3 protein is CASSVSHRSYEQYF. For the CDR3, the DNA is TGTGCCAGCAGCGTCTCACACAGGTCCTACGAGCAGTACTTC.

The CDR3 loop is CAISDKGGARETQYF. The CDR3 nucleotides read TGTGCCATCAGTGATAAGGGGGGGGCACGAGAGACCCAGTACTTC. The rearrangement joins TRBV10-3 to TRBJ2-5; D is possibly TRBD2 (7 bases). This CDR3 spans 15 amino acids. The germline V gene encodes CDR1 ENHRY and CDR2 SYGVKD. Trimming left V 3 bases short and J 4 bases short, with 15 bases between.

This clonotype was observed many times. This chain links TRBV12-3 or TRBV12-4 with TRBJ2-5, with 8 bases identical to TRBD2. J lost 2 bases, V lost 1 base, and 3 bases had no gene match. This CDR3 has 15 residues. The CDR3 DNA is TGTGCCAGCAGTTTAGGAGCGGGAGCACAAGAGACCCAGTACTTC. It encodes CASSLGAGAQETQYF.

The chain uses TRBV7-8 and TRBJ2-5, with a tentative D call TRBD1 (6 bases). Looked up from germline, CDR1 is SGHVS and CDR2 is FQNEAQ. The CDR3 is made up of 14 amino acids. Deletions cut 6 bases from V and 5 bases from J, with 16 bases between. CDR3 amino acids: CASREQGFVETQYF. CDR3 bases: TGTGCCAGCAGGGAACAGGGTTTCGTGGAGACCCAGTACTTC.

This clonotype has ten or more counts. This chain uses TRBV19 with TRBJ1-1; D gene uncertain. The V and J ends lost 10 bases and 4 bases respectively, with 16 bases between them. This CDR3 is built from 13 residues. In germline, CDR1 is LNHDA, CDR2 SQIVND (reference sequence). This CDR3 reads CATGLAESTEAFF. For the CDR3, the DNA is TGTGCCACAGGACTCGCGGAGAGCACTGAAGCTTTCTTT.

This clonotype was seen many times. This chain joins TRBV6-6 and TRBJ1-6; the D is unclear. CDR3 length equals 17 residues. Trimming left V 9 bases short and J 4 bases short, with 22 bases between. CDR1 and CDR2 (germline): MNHNY, SVGAGI (reference sequence). Written as DNA, the CDR3 is TGTGCCAGTCGAGATAAGGCAGGAGCGGCATATAATTCACCCCTCCACTTT. It translates to CASRDKAGAAYNSPLHF.

The J gene is TRBJ2-6, the V gene TRBV5-1; a possible D gene is TRBD2 (5 bases). Deletions cut 7 bases from V and 0 bases from J, with 17 bases between. This CDR3 region has 17 residues. The germline V gene has CDR1 SGHRS and CDR2 YFSETQ. CDR3 sequence reads: CASASLAGGSGANVLTF. The CDR3 DNA is TGCGCCAGCGCTTCCCTAGCTGGAGGCTCTGGGGCCAACGTCCTGACTTTC.